This T cell receptor beta chain was sequenced in a study of technical replicates of blood from a few donors (dated by TCRdb to the late 2010s). The library was made by the immunoSEQ multiplex PCR assay. This immuneACCESS table, as held by TCRdb, lists in-frame sequences with V and J called but not all clones. Of the missing ones, under half trace to an unresolved V gene in checked studies; the others have no known cause. The sample table holds approximately 84,000 clones, of which 98% were seen once. Around 0.15% of the sample belongs to the ten largest clones. Reading the germline V gene gives CDR1 MGHRA and CDR2 YSYEKL. Deletion took 3 bases off V and 1 base off J, with a span of 9 bases between the germline ends. The CDR3 covers 14 residues, taking in both the cysteine and the phenylalanine. CDR3 DNA is the only sequence kept; it has 42 bases, read in frame from the first base. Comment on this clone: Its cognate antigen has yet to be identified. Per-base quality was not reported, and no clone a single base away is much larger than it.

The sample was T cells isolated from PBMCs. The clonotype originates from a human donor in good health. The rearrangement combines TRBV4-1 with TRBJ1-1; the D gene is unclear. The CDR3 reads as follows: CASSQGVGNTEAFF. In nucleotide form, the sequence is TGCGCCAGCAGCCAGGGCGTGGGGAACACTGAAGCTTTCTTT.